This TCR beta chain originates from a study of blood T cell repertoires in COVID-19. Study summary: PBMCs, B-cell-depleted T cells, or T cells provided the cDNA or gDNA that made up the material.

Original methodology: Nucleated cell number was recorded as an estimate derived from reference gene primer amplification. Libraries were prepared by immunoSEQ multiplex PCR; TCRdb keeps only in-frame clonotypes and omits some of them. That table furnishes V, J and clone size, whereas the DNA furnished D and trimming. Of tens of thousands of clones listed, around 79% are singletons. In this sample, this clone turned up many times. CDR1 and CDR2 from the germline V gene are SNHLY and FYNNEI. V lost 9 bases, J lost 6 bases, and 15 bases lay in between. This CDR3 is 13 amino acids long. Source material: peripheral blood. V usage is TRBV2 and J usage is TRBJ2-1; D possibly corresponds to TRBD2 (6 bases). This clonotype was obtained from a human donor in a cohort sampled during active COVID-19. The CDR3 region is CASHGTDGNEQFF. CDR3 nucleotides: TGTGCCAGTCACGGGACTGATGGCAATGAGCAGTTCTTC.